The 5 T cell receptor beta chains given below trace back to one sample, sequenced in a study of vaccination and CD4 T cells after COVID-19. As for treatment: approximately 11-day PBMC culture with coronavirus spike peptide pools or control peptides (ViraFEST assay). Sequencing of cultured CD4+ T cell DNA used the Oncomine TCR Beta short-read assay. Each CDR3 protein is one row after TCRdb ran MiXCR on the PCR reads. In the table there are some 19,000 distinct CDR3 sequences, about two fifths of which are singletons. No antigens are known for them. Sample: cultured CD4+ T cells from blood. The receptors originated from a human donor with COVID-19.

This chain joins TRBV27 and TRBJ1-5; D possibly corresponds to TRBD1 (5 bases). Germline CDR1 MNHEY, CDR2 SMNVEV (reference sequence). The CDR3 runs to 14 residues. Trimming cost V 3 bases and J 7 bases, with 13 bases left between them. CDR3: CASSLALGGQPQHF. The CDR3 DNA sequence: TGTGCCAGCAGTTTGGCCCTTGGGGGGCAGCCCCAGCATTTT.

The table lists this clonotype with a few counts. The chain joins TRBV29-1 to TRBJ2-3; D is unresolved. V was clipped by 4 bases and J by 0 bases, with 11 bases between them. This CDR3 is built from 14 residues. Germline V lookup: CDR1 SQVTM, CDR2 ANQGSEA. The CDR3 DNA reads TGCAGCGTTGCCGATCGCCACAGCACAGATACGCAGTATTTT. Translating it yields CSVADRHSTDTQYF.

The V call is TRBV19, the J call TRBJ1-4; D is possibly TRBD1 (6 bases). With 6 bases removed from V and 2 bases from J, the gap between germline ends came to 10 bases. The CDR3 is made up of 14 amino acids. Per germline, CDR1 LNHDA and CDR2 SQIVND (reference sequence). CDR3 DNA sequence: TGTGCCAGTAGACGGACAGATACTAATGAAAAACTGTTTTTT. Its translation is CASRRTDTNEKLFF.

The CDR3 nucleotides read TGTGCCAGCACTGATTTAGGGGCTAACACTGAAGCTTTCTTT. Amino acids: CASTDLGANTEAFF. The chain carries TRBV6-1 and TRBJ1-1; a possible D gene is TRBD1 (5 bases). The CDR3 length is 14 residues. Between the trimmed V and J ends, which lost 7 bases and 2 bases, there was a span of 14 bases. CDR1 is MNHNS, CDR2 SASEGT, per germline.

V is TRBV6-1 and J is TRBJ1-3, with D maybe TRBD1 (5 bases). The CDR3 consists of 13 residues. The germline CDR1 and CDR2 sequences are MNHNS and SASEGT. V lost 8 bases and J lost 1, with 9 bases in between. The CDR3 here is CASYRGSGNTIYF. In DNA, the CDR3 is TGTGCCAGCTACCGGGGGTCTGGAAACACCATATATTTT.